One sample yielded the 15 T cell receptor beta chains listed below, sequenced in a study of blood T cell repertoires in COVID-19. Libraries were prepared by immunoSEQ multiplex PCR; TCRdb keeps only in-frame clonotypes and omits some of them. Among about 140,000 clones, roughly 82% were seen once, and the ten largest hold about 12%. Input material: peripheral blood. The receptor set was obtained from an elderly man with acute or convalescent COVID-19.

The rearrangement links TRBV7-9 to TRBJ2-7; a possible D gene is TRBD1 (6 bases). Trimming removed 5 bases from V and 4 bases from J, with 18 bases in between. The CDR3 covers 15 residues. CDR1 and CDR2 from the germline V gene are SEHNR and FQNEAQ (reference sequence). The CDR3 protein is CASSPKGDGIYEQYF. The DNA for the CDR3 is TGTGCCAGCAGCCCCAAGGGGGACGGAATTTACGAGCAGTACTTC.

This rearrangement joins TRBV11-2 to TRBJ2-3; D possibly corresponds to TRBD2 (7 bases). V dropped 5 bases and J dropped 0 bases, with 15 bases sitting between them. The germline gives CDR1 SGHAT, CDR2 FQNNGV. The CDR3 loop spans 16 amino acids. DNA for the CDR3: TGTGCCAGCAGCAGAGGGAGGGACACAAGCACAGATACGCAGTATTTT. It specifies CASSRGRDTSTDTQYF. Filled out from reference TRBV11-2 and TRBJ2-3, the complete variable domain reads EAGVAQSPRYKIIEKRQSVAFWCNPISGHATLYWYQQILGQGPKLLIQFQNNGVVDDSQLPKDRFSAERLKGVDSTLKIQPAKLEDSAVYLCASSRGRDTSTDTQYFGPGTRLTVL.

V and J are TRBV3-1 (or the pseudogene TRBV3-2) and TRBJ1-2, with TRBD1 identical over 8 bases. This CDR3 has 15 residues. Germline CDR1 reads LGHDT; CDR2 reads YNNKEL (reference sequence). With V trimmed by 4 bases and J by 4 bases, 8 bases remained unmatched. This chain's CDR3 is CASSRSRTGTYGYTF. In DNA, the CDR3 is TGTGCCAGCAGCCGGTCACGGACAGGGACCTATGGCTACACCTTC.

V usage is TRBV5-1 and J usage is TRBJ2-5, with D tentatively TRBD1 (8 bases). The CDR3 is 13 amino acids. Germline lookup yields CDR1 SGHRS and CDR2 YFSETQ. Trimming removed 4 bases from V and 7 bases from J, with 14 bases in between. CDR3: CASSPTGGGTQYF. The CDR3 coding sequence is TGCGCCAGCAGCCCCACAGGGGGGGGGACCCAGTACTTC. Variable domain in full (rest from reference TRBV5-1 and TRBJ2-5): KAGVTQTPRYLIKTRGQQVTLSCSPISGHRSVSWYQQTPGQGLQFLFEYFSETQRNKGNFPGRFSGRQFSNSRSEMNVSTLELGDSALYLCASSPTGGGTQYFGPGTRLLVL.

The V gene is TRBV24-1, the J gene TRBJ2-1, with 9 bases matching TRBD1. Trimming took 6 bases from V and 4 from J; bases not matched to a gene: 6. Germline-derived CDR1 and CDR2 are KGHDR and SFDVKD. The CDR3 runs to 15 residues. CDR3 sequence reads: CATSRRDRDYNEQFF. CDR3 DNA sequence: TGTGCCACCAGTAGGCGGGACAGGGATTACAATGAGCAGTTCTTC.

This clone was recorded once. The chain combines TRBV28 with TRBJ1-2; perhaps TRBD1 as D (5 bases). CDR3 length: 14 amino acids. Trimming removed 6 bases at V and 1 base at J, with 12 bases between. The V gene's germline CDR1 is MDHEN and CDR2 SYDVKM. The CDR3 sequence is CASRGGEFNYGYTF. The CDR3 DNA reads as TGTGCCAGCAGGGGGGGAGAGTTTAACTATGGCTACACCTTC.

This clone was seen more than once but under ten times. Other nucleotide sequences from this sample produce the same CDR3. V and J are TRBV9 and TRBJ2-5; D is perhaps TRBD1 (5 bases). There are 11 residues in the CDR3. The V end was cut by 4 bases, the J end by 4 bases, with 5 bases between. The germline CDR1 and CDR2 sequences are SGDLS and YYNGEE. The CDR3 DNA sequence: TGTGCCAGCAGCAGGGGAGAGACCCAGTACTTC. This sequence encodes CASSRGETQYF. Based on the CDR3 plus reference TRBV9 and TRBJ2-5, the full variable domain is DSGVTQTPKHLITATGQRVTLRCSPRSGDLSVYWYQQSLDQGLQFLIQYYNGEERAKGNILERFSAQQFPDLHSELNLSSLELGDSALYFCASSRGETQYFGPGTRLLVL.

The sample holds a few counts of this clone. This rearrangement joins TRBV7-8 to TRBJ1-6, with D possibly being TRBD1 (5 bases). Trimming stripped 1 base from V and 2 bases from J, with 6 bases between. In germline, CDR1 is SGHVS, CDR2 FQNEAQ. This CDR3 is 15 amino acids long. CDR3 amino acids: CASSLGGAYNSPLHF. In nucleotides, the CDR3 is TGTGCCAGCAGCTTAGGGGGGGCCTATAATTCACCCCTCCACTTT.

The chain is built from TRBV4-2 and TRBJ2-2, with TRBD2 matching over 8 bases. V trimming: 6 bases; J trimming: 0 bases; junction bases outside the gene matches: 3. The CDR3 sequence is 15 residues long. The germline gives CDR1 LGHNA, CDR2 YNFKEQ. Here the CDR3 DNA reads TGTGCCAGCAGTCGGGAGGGGGCGAACACCGGGGAGCTGTTTTTT. Translating it yields CASSREGANTGELFF.

The chain has TRBV3-1 (or the pseudogene TRBV3-2) and TRBJ2-7; 9 bases line up with TRBD2. CDR1 is LGHDT and CDR2 is YNNKEL in the germline V gene (reference sequence). V shed 4 bases, J shed 7 bases, and the junction held 11 bases outside the gene matches. This CDR3 has 15 amino acids. The CDR3 spells CASSLGASGAGEQYF. The DNA for the CDR3 is TGTGCCAGCAGCCTAGGGGCTAGCGGGGCGGGGGAGCAGTACTTC.

The chain recombines TRBV7-2 with TRBJ2-1, with D perhaps matching TRBD1 (6 bases). V was clipped by 5 bases and J by 10 bases, with 12 bases between them. The CDR3 sequence is 12 residues long. Germline CDR1 is SGHTA and CDR2 is FQGNSA. CDR3 bases: TGTGCCAGCAGCACCGCCGGGACAGAGCAGTTCTTC. Protein: CASSTAGTEQFF.

The chain carries TRBV7-9 and TRBJ1-2; TRBD1 is a possible D gene (6 bases). The germline CDR1 and CDR2 sequences are SEHNR and FQNEAQ (reference sequence). The CDR3 covers 11 residues. Trimming cost V 6 bases and J 11 bases, with 13 bases left between them. CDR3 sequence: CASSLQGPYTF. DNA for the CDR3: TGTGCCAGCAGTCTACAGGGACCTTACACCTTC.

This rearrangement joins TRBV2 to TRBJ1-2, with 7 bases matching TRBD1. The CDR3 covers 13 residues. The germline V gene has CDR1 SNHLY and CDR2 FYNNEI. V lost 6 bases, J lost 2 bases, and 3 bases stayed unmatched. CDR3 amino acids: CASRQDRNYGYTF. CDR3 DNA: TGTGCCAGCAGGCAGGACAGGAACTATGGCTACACCTTC. The full variable domain, its missing parts supplied by reference TRBV2 and TRBJ1-2, is EPEVTQTPSHQVTQMGQEVILRCVPISNHLYFYWYRQILGQKVEFLVSFYNNEISEKSEIFDDQFSVERPDGSNFTLKIRSTKLEDSAMYFCASRQDRNYGYTFGSGTRLTVV.

The CDR3 DNA reads as TGTGCCACCAGTGATGGGACAGGGGGCATGGATGGCTACACCTTC. Protein: CATSDGTGGMDGYTF. The chain joins TRBV24-1 to TRBJ1-2; 12 bases fit TRBD1. V dropped 3 bases and J dropped 6; count of bases not matched to a gene: 4. From germline, CDR1 is KGHDR and CDR2 SFDVKD. The CDR3 spans 15 residues.

V usage is TRBV5-1 and J usage is TRBJ1-1; D unclear. The germline CDR1 and CDR2 sequences are SGHRS and YFSETQ. The CDR3 has 14 residues. Trimming left V 2 bases short and J 1 base short, with 9 bases between. The CDR3: CASSLKSGNTEAFF. The CDR3 DNA reads as TGCGCCAGCAGCTTAAAGTCCGGGAACACTGAAGCTTTCTTT.